A single sample is the source of the 15 T cell receptor beta chains below, sequenced in a study of blood T cell repertoires in COVID-19. Clones were read by immunoSEQ multiplex PCR, and TCRdb kept only the in-frame ones, dropping some. The sample consists of some 340,000 clones, more than 70% of them appearing once. Sample: peripheral blood. The receptor set was obtained from a man in his thirties or forties with active or convalescent COVID-19.

V gene TRBV11-2 combines with J gene TRBJ1-6; the D gene is possibly TRBD1 (5 bases). Germline CDR1 reads SGHAT; CDR2 reads FQNNGV. V was trimmed by 4 bases and J by 7 bases, leaving 14 bases between them. The CDR3 contains 15 residues. As DNA, the CDR3 is TGTGCCAGCAGCTCAACAGGACGGGCGAATTCACCCCTCCACTTT. Its translation is CASSSTGRANSPLHF.

The chain couples TRBV10-3 to TRBJ2-1, with D hard to call. Germline V gene lookup returns CDR1 ENHRY and CDR2 SYGVKD. V lost 3 bases, J lost 6 bases, and 15 bases lay in between. CDR3 length equals 15 residues. The DNA for the CDR3 is TGTGCCATCAGTGATGCCCTCGACACCGCCAATGAGCAGTTCTTC. Its protein is CAISDALDTANEQFF.

The chain joins TRBV11-2 to TRBJ2-1; D gene uncertain. Germline V CDR1 and CDR2: SGHAT, FQNNGV. This CDR3 spans 14 amino acids. V was cut by 5 bases and J by 0 bases, with 8 bases left in between. CDR3 in DNA: TGTGCCAGCAGCCCCCTAAGCTCCTACAATGAGCAGTTCTTC. This encodes CASSPLSSYNEQFF.

The chain couples TRBV29-1 to TRBJ1-4; 9 bases agree with TRBD1. This CDR3 has 13 residues. J lost 10 bases, V lost 5 bases, and 8 bases had no gene match. Germline V gene sequence: CDR1 SQVTM, CDR2 ANQGSEA. CDR3 nucleotides: TGCAGCGTTTCCGGGACAGGGCAGGGAAAACTGTTTTTT. This gives the protein CSVSGTGQGKLFF.

With regard to this clone: The junction does not match germline at one end; this may be a read error. The chain carries TRBV12-3 or TRBV12-4 and TRBJ2-1, with 9 bases identical to TRBD2. The CDR3 spans 12 residues. In DNA form, the CDR3 reads TGTGCCAGCACCCTAACCGGGACTAGCTACGTCTTC. Protein sequence: CASTLTGTSYVF.

This clone has only one observation. The chain recombines TRBV7-2 with TRBJ2-3, with TRBD2 matching over 8 bases. V was pared by 1 base and J by 4 bases, with 7 bases of the junction left unmatched. The CDR3 is 16 residues long. Germline V gives CDR1 SGHTA, CDR2 FQGNSA. The CDR3, as DNA: TGTGCCAGCAGCTTAGACGGAGCGGGGGTGCCAGATACGCAGTATTTT. Translated, it gives CASSLDGAGVPDTQYF.

This chain links TRBV19 with TRBJ2-4; D uncertain. The germline V gene has CDR1 LNHDA and CDR2 SQIVND (reference sequence). This CDR3 spans 14 amino acids. V was pared by 6 bases and J by 0 bases, with 9 bases between. This chain's CDR3 is CASSPPLAKNIQYF. DNA of the CDR3: TGTGCCAGTAGCCCCCCACTAGCCAAAAACATTCAGTACTTC.

The rearrangement joins TRBV15 to TRBJ1-2; D unresolved. Per the germline V gene, CDR1 is LNHNV and CDR2 is YYDKDF (reference sequence). CDR3 size: 15 residues. Trimming stripped 1 base from V and 6 bases from J, with 15 bases between. The CDR3 nucleotides read TGTGCCACCAGCAGAGTTTTTTTGACGGCGGATGGCTACACCTTC. Translation gives CATSRVFLTADGYTF.

There are many counts of this clone. This sample includes further DNA sequences coding for the same CDR3. The chain is built from TRBV29-1 and TRBJ1-1; D remains ambiguous. V lost 0 bases to trimming and J lost 4 bases, with 9 bases between them. The length of the CDR3 is 13 residues. Germline-derived CDR1 and CDR2 are SQVTM and ANQGSEA. In DNA, the CDR3 is TGCAGCGTTGAAGAGCCCCGGGGCACTGAAGCTTTCTTT. Protein product: CSVEEPRGTEAFF.

The chain combines TRBV7-3 with TRBJ2-1; 10 bases map to TRBD2. Germline values: CDR1 SGHTA, CDR2 FQGTGA. The CDR3 is made up of 17 amino acids. The trim removed 5 bases at V and 5 bases at J, leaving 12 bases unmatched. The DNA for the CDR3 is TGTGCCAGCAGCCACCAGCGGGGGGGAGGCTGGGACAATGAGCAGTTCTTC. This codes for CASSHQRGGGWDNEQFF. Variable domain in full (rest from reference TRBV7-3 and TRBJ2-1): GAGVSQTPSNKVTEKGKYVELRCDPISGHTALYWYRQSLGQGPEFLIYFQGTGAADDSGLPNDRFFAVRPEGSVSTLKIQRTERGDSAVYLCASSHQRGGGWDNEQFFGPGTRLTVL.

This sequence joins TRBV14 and TRBJ2-1; D is uncertain. The CDR3 covers 14 residues. The germline V and J ends were trimmed by 5 bases and 2 bases, with 10 bases remaining between them. Germline V gene sequence: CDR1 SGHDN, CDR2 FVKESK. CDR3 bases: TGTGCCAGCAGCGCTGGAGTGGCCTACAATGAGCAGTTCTTC. It codes for CASSAGVAYNEQFF.

This clone occurred once. The chain joins TRBV9 to TRBJ2-3, with D possibly being TRBD2 (7 bases). V gave up 4 bases and J gave up 4 bases, with 13 bases separating them. The CDR3 length is 14 residues. CDR1 is SGDLS, CDR2 YYNGEE, per germline. Here the CDR3 reads CASSPSGGPDTQYF. CDR3 in DNA: TGTGCCAGCAGCCCCTCCGGGGGGCCAGATACGCAGTATTTT.

The chain recombines TRBV5-1 with TRBJ2-2, with TRBD2 matching over 16 bases. V was pared by 3 bases and J by 3 bases, with 5 bases of the junction left unmatched. CDR1 is SGHRS and CDR2 is YFSETQ in the germline V gene. The CDR3 is 18 amino acids. DNA for the CDR3: TGCGCCAGCAGCTCCCTGGGACTAGCGGGAGGGCACACCGGGGAGCTGTTTTTT. It encodes CASSSLGLAGGHTGELFF.

V is TRBV7-3 and J is TRBJ1-1, with D possibly TRBD1 on 5 matching bases. Germline V gene sequence: CDR1 SGHTA, CDR2 FQGTGA. The ends were cut back, 5 bases at V and 0 bases at J, with 13 bases in the middle. The CDR3 is 15 residues long. The CDR3 DNA is TGTGCCAGCAGCCCACGGGGGGGTATGAACACTGAAGCTTTCTTT. Translated, it gives CASSPRGGMNTEAFF. Full variable domain (missing parts from reference TRBV7-3 and TRBJ1-1): GAGVSQTPSNKVTEKGKYVELRCDPISGHTALYWYRQSLGQGPEFLIYFQGTGAADDSGLPNDRFFAVRPEGSVSTLKIQRTERGDSAVYLCASSPRGGMNTEAFFGQGTRLTVV.

The chain recombines TRBV28 with TRBJ1-2; D remains unclear. V was pared by 1 base and J by 4 bases, with 10 bases between. Germline lookup yields CDR1 MDHEN and CDR2 SYDVKM. This CDR3 region has 14 residues. This chain's CDR3 is CASSLSLVGYGYTF. CDR3 DNA sequence: TGTGCCAGCAGTTTATCCCTGGTCGGCTATGGCTACACCTTC.